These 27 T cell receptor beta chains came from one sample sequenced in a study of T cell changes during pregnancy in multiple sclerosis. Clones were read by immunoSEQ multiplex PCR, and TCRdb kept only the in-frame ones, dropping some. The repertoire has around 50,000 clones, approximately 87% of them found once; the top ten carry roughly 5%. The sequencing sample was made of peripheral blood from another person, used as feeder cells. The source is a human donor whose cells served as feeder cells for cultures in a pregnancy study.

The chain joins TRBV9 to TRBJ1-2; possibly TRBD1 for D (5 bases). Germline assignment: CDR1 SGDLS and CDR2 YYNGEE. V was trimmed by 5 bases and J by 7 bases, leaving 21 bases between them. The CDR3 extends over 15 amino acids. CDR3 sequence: CASRQTHGGSGGYTF. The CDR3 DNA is TGTGCCAGCAGACAAACCCACGGGGGGTCGGGTGGCTACACCTTC.

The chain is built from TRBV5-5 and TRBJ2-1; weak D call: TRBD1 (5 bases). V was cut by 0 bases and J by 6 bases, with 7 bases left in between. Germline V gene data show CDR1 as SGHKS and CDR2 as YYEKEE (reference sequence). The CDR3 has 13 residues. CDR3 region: CASSLARVNEQFF. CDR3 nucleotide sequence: TGTGCCAGCAGCTTGGCCAGGGTCAATGAGCAGTTCTTC.

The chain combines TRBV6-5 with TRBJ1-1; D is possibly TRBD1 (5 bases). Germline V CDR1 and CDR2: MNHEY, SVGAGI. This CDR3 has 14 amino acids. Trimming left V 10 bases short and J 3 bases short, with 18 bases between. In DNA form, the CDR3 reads TGTGCCATCGGGGGAGGGATAAAGGACACTGAAGCTTTCTTT. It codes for CAIGGGIKDTEAFF.

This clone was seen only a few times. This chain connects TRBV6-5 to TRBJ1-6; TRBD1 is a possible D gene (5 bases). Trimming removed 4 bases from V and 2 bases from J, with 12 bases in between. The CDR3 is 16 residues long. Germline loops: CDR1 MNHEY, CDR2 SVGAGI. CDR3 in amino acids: CASSSAWTPYNSPLHF. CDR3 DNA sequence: TGTGCCAGCAGTTCCGCTTGGACACCCTATAATTCACCCCTCCACTTT.

The chain's CDR3 is CAISSGLEGNQPQHF. The CDR3 region has the DNA TGTGCCATCTCCTCCGGGTTGGAAGGCAATCAGCCCCAGCATTTT. The chain recombines TRBV10-3 with TRBJ1-5; no clear D gene. This CDR3 is built from 15 residues. Germline V gives CDR1 ENHRY, CDR2 SYGVKD. The germline V and J ends were trimmed by 8 bases and 2 bases, with 16 bases remaining between them.

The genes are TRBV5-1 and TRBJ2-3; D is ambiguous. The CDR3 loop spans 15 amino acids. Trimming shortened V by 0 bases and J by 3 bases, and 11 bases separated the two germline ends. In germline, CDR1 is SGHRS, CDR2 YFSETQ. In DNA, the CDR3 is TGCGCCAGCAGCTTGGAGCCAATCCAGACAGATACGCAGTATTTT. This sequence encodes CASSLEPIQTDTQYF.

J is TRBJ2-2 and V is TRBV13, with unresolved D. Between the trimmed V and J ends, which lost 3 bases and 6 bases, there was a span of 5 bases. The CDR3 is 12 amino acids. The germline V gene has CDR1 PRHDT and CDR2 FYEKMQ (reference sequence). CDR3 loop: CASSLRSGELFF. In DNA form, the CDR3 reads TGTGCCAGCAGCTTGAGATCCGGGGAGCTGTTTTTT.

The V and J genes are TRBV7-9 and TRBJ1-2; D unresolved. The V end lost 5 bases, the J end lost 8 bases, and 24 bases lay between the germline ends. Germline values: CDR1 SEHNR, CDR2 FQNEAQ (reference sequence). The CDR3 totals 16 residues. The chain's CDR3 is CASSPPPRTLNEGYTF. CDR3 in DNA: TGTGCCAGCAGCCCACCGCCCAGGACCCTAAATGAGGGCTACACCTTC.

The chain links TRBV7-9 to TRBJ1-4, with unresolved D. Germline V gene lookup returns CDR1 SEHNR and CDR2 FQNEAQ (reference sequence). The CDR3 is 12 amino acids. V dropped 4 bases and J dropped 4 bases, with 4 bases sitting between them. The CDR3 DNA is TGTGCCAGCAGCTGGGGTAATGAAAAACTGTTTTTT. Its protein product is CASSWGNEKLFF.

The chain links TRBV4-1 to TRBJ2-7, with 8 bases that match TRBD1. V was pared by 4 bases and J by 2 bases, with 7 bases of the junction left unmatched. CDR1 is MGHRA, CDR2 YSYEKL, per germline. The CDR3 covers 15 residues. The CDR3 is CASSPGQGPTYEQYF. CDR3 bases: TGCGCCAGCAGCCCCGGACAGGGTCCCACCTACGAGCAGTACTTC.

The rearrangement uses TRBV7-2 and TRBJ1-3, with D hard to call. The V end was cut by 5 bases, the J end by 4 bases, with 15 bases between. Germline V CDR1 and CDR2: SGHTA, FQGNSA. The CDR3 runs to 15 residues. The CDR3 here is CASSPPVQRGNTIYF. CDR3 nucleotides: TGTGCCAGCAGCCCACCGGTGCAGAGAGGAAACACCATATATTTT.

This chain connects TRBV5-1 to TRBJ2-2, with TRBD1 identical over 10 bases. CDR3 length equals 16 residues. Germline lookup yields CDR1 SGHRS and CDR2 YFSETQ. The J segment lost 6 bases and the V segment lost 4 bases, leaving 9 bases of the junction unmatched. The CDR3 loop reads CASSLPGQGVAGELFF. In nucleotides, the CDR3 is TGCGCCAGCAGCCTACCCGGACAGGGGGTAGCCGGGGAGCTGTTTTTT.

The CDR3 loop is CASSRLAVSSYNEQFF. The CDR3 DNA reads TGTGCCAGTAGTAGACTAGCGGTGAGCTCCTACAATGAGCAGTTCTTC. J is TRBJ2-1 and V is TRBV19, with TRBD2 matching 9 bases. The CDR3 extends over 16 amino acids. Germline lookup yields CDR1 LNHDA and CDR2 SQIVND (reference sequence). With 4 bases clipped from V and 0 bases from J, the junction kept 4 bases outside the gene matches.

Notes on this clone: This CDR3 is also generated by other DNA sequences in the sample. CDR3 protein: CASSLDRVYEQYF. CDR3 coding DNA: TGCGCCAGCAGCTTGGACAGGGTTTACGAGCAGTACTTC. The chain carries TRBV5-1 and TRBJ2-7; tentative D call: TRBD1 (6 bases). The CDR3 extends over 13 amino acids. Trimming removed 0 bases from V and 4 bases from J, with 8 bases in between. From germline, CDR1 is SGHRS and CDR2 YFSETQ.

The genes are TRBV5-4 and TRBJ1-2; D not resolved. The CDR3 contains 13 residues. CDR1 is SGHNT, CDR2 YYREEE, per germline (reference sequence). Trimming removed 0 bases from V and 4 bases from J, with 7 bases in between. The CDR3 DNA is TGTGCCAGCAGCTTGGGTGGCAGCTATGGCTACACCTTC. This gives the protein CASSLGGSYGYTF.

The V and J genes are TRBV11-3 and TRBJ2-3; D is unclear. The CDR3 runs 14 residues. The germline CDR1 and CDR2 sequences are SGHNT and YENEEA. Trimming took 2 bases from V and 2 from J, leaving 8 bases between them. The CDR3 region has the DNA TGTGCCAGCAGCTTAACACAGAACACAGATACGCAGTATTTT. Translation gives CASSLTQNTDTQYF. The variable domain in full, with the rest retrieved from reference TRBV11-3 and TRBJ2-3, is EAGVVQSPRYKIIEKKQPVAFWCNPISGHNTLYWYLQNLGQGPELLIRYENEEAVDDSQLPKDRFSAERLKGVDSTLKIQPAELGDSAVYLCASSLTQNTDTQYFGPGTRLTVL.

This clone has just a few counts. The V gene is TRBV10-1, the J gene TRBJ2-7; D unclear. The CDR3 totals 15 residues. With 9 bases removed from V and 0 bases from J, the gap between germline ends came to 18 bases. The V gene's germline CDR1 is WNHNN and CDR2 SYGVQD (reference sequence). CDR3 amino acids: CARPTRRADSYEQYF. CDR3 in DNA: TGCGCCAGACCCACAAGAAGGGCGGACTCCTACGAGCAGTACTTC.

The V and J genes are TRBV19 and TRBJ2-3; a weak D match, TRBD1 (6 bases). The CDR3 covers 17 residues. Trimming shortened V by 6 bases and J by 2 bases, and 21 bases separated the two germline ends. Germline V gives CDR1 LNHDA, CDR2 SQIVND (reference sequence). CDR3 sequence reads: CASSRSGGGAFTDTQYF. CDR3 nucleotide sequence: TGTGCCAGTAGCCGTAGTGGTGGGGGCGCTTTCACAGATACGCAGTATTTT.

CDR3 DNA sequence: TGTGCCAGTAGTTTGGAGGCTTATGCCAATCAGCCCCAGCATTTT. As protein: CASSLEAYANQPQHF. This chain uses TRBV19 with TRBJ1-5; D uncertain. From germline, CDR1 is LNHDA and CDR2 SQIVND (reference sequence). The CDR3 totals 15 residues. The germline V and J ends were trimmed by 5 bases and 3 bases, with 14 bases remaining between them. The full variable domain, rest sourced from reference TRBV19 and TRBJ1-5, is DGGITQSPKYLFRKEGQNVTLSCEQNLNHDAMYWYRQDPGQGLRLIYYSQIVNDFQKGDIAEGYSVSREKKESFPLTVTSAQKNPTAFYLCASSLEAYANQPQHFGDGTRLSIL.

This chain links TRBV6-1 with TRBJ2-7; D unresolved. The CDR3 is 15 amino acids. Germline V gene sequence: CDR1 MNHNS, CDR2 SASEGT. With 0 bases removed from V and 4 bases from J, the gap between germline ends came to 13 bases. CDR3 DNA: TGTGCCAGCAGTGAAGCTGGGCAGGTCGGGTACGAGCAGTACTTC. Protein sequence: CASSEAGQVGYEQYF.

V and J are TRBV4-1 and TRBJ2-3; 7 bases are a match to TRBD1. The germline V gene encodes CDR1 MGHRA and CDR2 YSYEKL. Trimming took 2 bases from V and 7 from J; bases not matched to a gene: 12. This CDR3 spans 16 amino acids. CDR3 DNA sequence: TGCGCCAGCAGCCAAACACCAGGGGGTCCTACCAATACGCAGTATTTT. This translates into CASSQTPGGPTNTQYF.

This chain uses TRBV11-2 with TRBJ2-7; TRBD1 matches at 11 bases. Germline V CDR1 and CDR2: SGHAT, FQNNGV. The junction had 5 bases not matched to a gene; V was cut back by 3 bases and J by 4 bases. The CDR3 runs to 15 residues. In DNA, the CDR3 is TGTGCCAGCAGCTTGCCGGGACAGGGGGGTTACGAGCAGTACTTC. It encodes CASSLPGQGGYEQYF.

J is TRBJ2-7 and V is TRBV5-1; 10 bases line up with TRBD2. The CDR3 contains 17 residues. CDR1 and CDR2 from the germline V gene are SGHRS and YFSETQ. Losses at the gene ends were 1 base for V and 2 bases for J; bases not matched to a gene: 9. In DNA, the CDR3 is TGCGCCAGCAGCTTGAGTCTAGCGGGAGAAGGGACCTACGAGCAGTACTTC. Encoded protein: CASSLSLAGEGTYEQYF. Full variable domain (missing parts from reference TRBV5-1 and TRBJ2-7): KAGVTQTPRYLIKTRGQQVTLSCSPISGHRSVSWYQQTPGQGLQFLFEYFSETQRNKGNFPGRFSGRQFSNSRSEMNVSTLELGDSALYLCASSLSLAGEGTYEQYFGPGTRLTVT.

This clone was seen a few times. CDR3 protein: CASSPRTGEASPLHF. The CDR3, as DNA: TGTGCCAGCTCACCTCGGACAGGGGAGGCTTCACCCCTCCACTTT. This chain joins TRBV18 and TRBJ1-6; TRBD1 agrees at 9 bases. The CDR3 loop spans 15 amino acids. The V gene's germline CDR1 is KGHSH and CDR2 LQKENI. V dropped 3 bases and J dropped 9; count of bases not matched to a gene: 6.

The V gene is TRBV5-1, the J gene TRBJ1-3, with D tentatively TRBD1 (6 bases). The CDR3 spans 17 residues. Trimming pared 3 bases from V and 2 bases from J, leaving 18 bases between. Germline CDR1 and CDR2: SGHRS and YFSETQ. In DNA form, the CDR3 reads TGCGCCAGCAGCTCAACACTAGGACAGCTTACTGGAAACACCATATATTTT. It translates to CASSSTLGQLTGNTIYF.

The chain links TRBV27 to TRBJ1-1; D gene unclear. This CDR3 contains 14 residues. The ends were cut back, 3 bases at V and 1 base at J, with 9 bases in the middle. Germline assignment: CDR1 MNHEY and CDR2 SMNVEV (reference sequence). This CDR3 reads CASSFYFGNTEAFF. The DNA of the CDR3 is TGTGCCAGCAGTTTTTATTTCGGGAACACTGAAGCTTTCTTT.

The CDR3 is CASSYSVVAYEQYF. As DNA, the CDR3 is TGTGCCAGCAGTTACTCGGTAGTAGCCTACGAGCAGTACTTC. The chain recombines TRBV6-5 with TRBJ2-7; D gene unclear. Germline values: CDR1 MNHEY, CDR2 SVGAGI. Trimming pared 0 bases from V and 2 bases from J, leaving 8 bases between. The CDR3 sequence is 14 residues long.